The 8 T cell receptor beta chains below all came from one sample that was sequenced in a study. TCRdb called the 5' RACE reads again in MiXCR, with one record for every CDR3 protein. Here the sample spans some 64,000 distinct CDR3 sequences, under 25% being singletons. The sample taken for sequencing was memory CD4+ T cells sorted from a lymph node. Indicated subset: memory CD4+ T cells, CD4+CD45RO+CD25-. The origin of the receptors is a female donor with breast cancer.

The genes are TRBV5-1 and TRBJ1-5, with D perhaps TRBD1 (5 bases). CDR3 length: 15 amino acids. Looked up from germline, CDR1 is SGHRS and CDR2 is YFSETQ. V lost 4 bases, J lost 0 bases, and 11 bases lay in between. CDR3: CASSSGANSNQPQHF. The DNA of the CDR3 is TGCGCCAGCAGCAGCGGGGCAAATAGCAATCAGCCCCAGCATTTT. Variable domain in full (rest from reference TRBV5-1 and TRBJ1-5): KAGVTQTPRYLIKTRGQQVTLSCSPISGHRSVSWYQQTPGQGLQFLFEYFSETQRNKGNFPGRFSGRQFSNSRSEMNVSTLELGDSALYLCASSSGANSNQPQHFGDGTRLSIL.

This clonotype turned up a few times. The rearrangement links TRBV5-1 to TRBJ2-1; D ambiguous. V was trimmed by 3 bases and J by 6 bases, leaving 19 bases between them. Germline values: CDR1 SGHRS, CDR2 YFSETQ. This CDR3 contains 16 residues. The CDR3 is CASSSFAQDGLNEQFF. The CDR3 coding sequence is TGCGCCAGCAGCTCGTTCGCCCAGGATGGTCTCAATGAGCAGTTCTTC.

The chain links TRBV7-9 to TRBJ1-2, with 9 bases lining up with TRBD1. Germline lookup yields CDR1 SEHNR and CDR2 FQNEAQ (reference sequence). This CDR3 comprises 15 residues. The V segment lost 2 bases and the J segment 3 bases; nucleotides outside the gene matches: 4. The CDR3 bases are TGTGCCAGCAGCTTACTACAGGGGGCAGACTATGGCTACACCTTC. This gives the protein CASSLLQGADYGYTF.

This clonotype appeared once. The chain carries TRBV13 and TRBJ2-5, with D possibly TRBD1 on 5 matching bases. Germline V gene sequence: CDR1 PRHDT, CDR2 FYEKMQ (reference sequence). Trimming left V 5 bases short and J 4 bases short, with 11 bases between. The CDR3 length is 13 residues. CDR3 amino acids: CASSGAAVETQYF. The CDR3 nucleotides read TGTGCCAGCAGCGGGGCCGCAGTAGAGACCCAGTACTTC. The full variable domain, rest sourced from reference TRBV13 and TRBJ2-5, is AAGVIQSPRHLIKEKRETATLKCYPIPRHDTVYWYQQGPGQDPQFLISFYEKMQSDKGSIPDRFSAQQFSDYHSELNMSSLELGDSALYFCASSGAAVETQYFGPGTRLLVL.

This chain links TRBV6-1 with TRBJ1-1; D is perhaps TRBD1 (6 bases). The length of the CDR3 is 14 residues. The V end was cut by 3 bases, the J end by 1 base, with 9 bases between. Looked up from germline, CDR1 is MNHNS and CDR2 is SASEGT. The CDR3 sequence is CASSEQGGNTEAFF. The CDR3, as DNA: TGTGCCAGCAGTGAGCAAGGGGGGAACACTGAAGCTTTCTTT.

The rearrangement joins TRBV12-3 or TRBV12-4 to TRBJ2-1, with 9 bases identical to TRBD2. Unmatched junction bases numbered 11, after V lost 5 bases and J lost 3 bases. This CDR3 has 17 amino acids. Here the CDR3 reads CASSGPGGRALYNEQFF. Written as DNA, the CDR3 is TGTGCCAGCAGTGGACCCGGCGGGAGGGCCCTCTACAATGAGCAGTTCTTC.

A few counts support this clonotype. The V and J genes are TRBV11-1 and TRBJ2-2, with D perhaps matching TRBD1 (5 bases). The CDR3 covers 13 residues. The V gene's germline CDR1 is SGHAT and CDR2 FQDESV (reference sequence). Trimming took 5 bases from V and 6 from J, leaving 10 bases between them. The CDR3 loop is CASSLTVSGELFF. In nucleotides, the CDR3 is TGTGCCAGCAGCCTGACAGTCTCCGGGGAGCTGTTTTTT.

The genes are TRBV5-4 and TRBJ2-4, with D tentatively TRBD1 (5 bases). The CDR3 covers 15 residues. V was clipped by 4 bases and J by 0 bases, with 11 bases between them. The germline gives CDR1 SGHNT, CDR2 YYREEE (reference sequence). CDR3 DNA sequence: TGTGCCAGCAGCACCCAAACAGGAGCCAAAAACATTCAGTACTTC. Its protein is CASSTQTGAKNIQYF.